This T cell receptor (beta chain) was recorded in a study of blood T cell repertoires in COVID-19. On the study more broadly: PBMCs, B-cell-depleted T cells, or T cells were the source of the cDNA or gDNA that made up the material.

The data were produced by immunoSEQ multiplex PCR, yet TCRdb's version contains in-frame clones alone and is incomplete. Of 190,000 or so clones in the sample, 85% to 90% were seen once. Germline CDR1 is SGHTA and CDR2 is FQGNSA. V lost 5 bases and J 7 bases, leaving 20 bases between the germline ends. The CDR3 contains 16 residues. The sequence derives from a woman aged 18-30 years who had recovered from COVID-19. Sequencing used peripheral blood. V gene TRBV7-2 combines with J gene TRBJ2-2; D is perhaps TRBD2 (7 bases). The CDR3: CASSRDYLGGDGELFF. Here the CDR3 DNA reads TGTGCCAGCAGCCGGGACTACCTAGGGGGAGACGGGGAGCTGTTTTTT.